This T cell receptor (beta chain) is drawn from a study of shared clonotypes between healthy human individuals. Study as a whole: Samples came from a couple of female and a few male donors aged 18 to 49.

Overall study findings and caveats: Approximately 5.3% was the fraction of naive CD4 clonotypes found shared across several donors.

Only in-frame clones appear in the TCRdb table, and some are missing; sequencing was by immunoSEQ multiplex PCR. The sample consists of under 2,000,000 clones, about 95% of them appearing once. The table lists this clone with a count of one. Its antigen is as yet unknown. In the naive CD8 group, cells lacked CD45RO and were positively selected for CCR7, so terminally differentiated effector memory CD45RA+ cells were left out. This CDR3 has 15 residues. V dropped 0 bases and J dropped 4; count of bases not matched to a gene: 2. Germline V gene lookup returns CDR1 MGHRA and CDR2 YSYEKL. The clonotype comes from a man between 18 and 35 years old in good health. The sample consisted of naive CD8+ T cells sorted from blood. The V call is TRBV4-1, the J call TRBJ1-2; 10 positions agree with TRBD1. CDR3 sequence (DNA): TGCGCCAGCAGCCAAGATGACAGGGGGCTCTATGGCTACACCTTC. Translated: CASSQDDRGLYGYTF.